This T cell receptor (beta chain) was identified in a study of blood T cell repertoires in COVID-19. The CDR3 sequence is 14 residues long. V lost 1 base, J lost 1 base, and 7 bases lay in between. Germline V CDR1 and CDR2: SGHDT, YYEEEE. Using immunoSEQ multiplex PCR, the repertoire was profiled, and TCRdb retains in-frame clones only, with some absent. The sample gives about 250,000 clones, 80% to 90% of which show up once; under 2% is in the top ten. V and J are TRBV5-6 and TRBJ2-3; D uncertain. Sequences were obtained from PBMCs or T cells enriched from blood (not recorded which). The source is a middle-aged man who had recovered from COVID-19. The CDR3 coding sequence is TGTGCCAGCAGCTTGTGGAGACGCACAGATACGCAGTATTTT. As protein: CASSLWRRTDTQYF.